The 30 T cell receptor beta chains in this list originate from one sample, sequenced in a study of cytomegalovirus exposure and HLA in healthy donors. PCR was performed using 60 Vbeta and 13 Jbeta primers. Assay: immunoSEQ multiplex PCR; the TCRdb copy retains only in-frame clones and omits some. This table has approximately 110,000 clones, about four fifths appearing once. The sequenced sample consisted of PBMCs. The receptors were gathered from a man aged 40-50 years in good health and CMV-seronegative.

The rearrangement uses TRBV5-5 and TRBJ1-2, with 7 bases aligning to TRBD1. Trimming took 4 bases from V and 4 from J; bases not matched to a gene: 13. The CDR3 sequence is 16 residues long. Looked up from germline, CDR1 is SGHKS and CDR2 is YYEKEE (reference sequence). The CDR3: CASSARDSRAGYGYTF. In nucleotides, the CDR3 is TGTGCCAGCAGCGCCCGGGACAGCAGGGCCGGCTATGGCTACACCTTC.

DNA of the CDR3: TGTGCCAGCAGTTTGGGACAAGGACGTTTTGGTGGCTACACCTTC. This codes for CASSLGQGRFGGYTF. The chain combines TRBV28 with TRBJ1-2, with a weak D call TRBD1 (6 bases). CDR1 and CDR2 (germline): MDHEN, SYDVKM. The CDR3 is made up of 15 amino acids. Trimming shortened V by 3 bases and J by 7 bases, and 18 bases separated the two germline ends.

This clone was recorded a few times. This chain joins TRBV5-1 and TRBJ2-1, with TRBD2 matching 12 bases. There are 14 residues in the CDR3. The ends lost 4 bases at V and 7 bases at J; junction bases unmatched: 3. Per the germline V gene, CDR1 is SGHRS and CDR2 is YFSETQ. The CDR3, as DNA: TGCGCCAGCAGCACGCTAGCGGGGGGGAATGAGCAGTTCTTC. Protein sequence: CASSTLAGGNEQFF.

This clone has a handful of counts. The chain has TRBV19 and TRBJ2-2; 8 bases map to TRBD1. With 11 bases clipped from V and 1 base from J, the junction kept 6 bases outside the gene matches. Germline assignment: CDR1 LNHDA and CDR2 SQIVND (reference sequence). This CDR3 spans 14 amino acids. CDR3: CASQGALNTGELFF. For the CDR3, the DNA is TGTGCCTCCCAGGGGGCCCTGAACACCGGGGAGCTGTTTTTT.

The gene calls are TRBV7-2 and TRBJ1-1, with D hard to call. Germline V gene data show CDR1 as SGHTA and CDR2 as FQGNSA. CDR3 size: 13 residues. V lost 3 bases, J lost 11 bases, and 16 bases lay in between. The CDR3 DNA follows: TGTGCCAGCAGCTTTGACAAATCCCTACCCGCTTTCTTT. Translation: CASSFDKSLPAFF.

The CDR3 spells CASRSPGQGVVGELFF. CDR3 nucleotides: TGTGCCAGCAGATCCCCCGGACAGGGCGTCGTTGGGGAGCTGTTTTTT. This chain connects TRBV11-2 to TRBJ2-2; 8 bases fit TRBD1. CDR3 size: 16 residues. V dropped 6 bases and J dropped 8; count of bases not matched to a gene: 14. The germline gives CDR1 SGHAT, CDR2 FQNNGV.

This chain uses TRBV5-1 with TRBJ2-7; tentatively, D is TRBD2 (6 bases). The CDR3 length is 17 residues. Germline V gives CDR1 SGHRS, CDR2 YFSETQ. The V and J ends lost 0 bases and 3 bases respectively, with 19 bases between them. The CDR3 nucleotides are TGCGCCAGCAGCTTGGCGGGGGTTAACGAGGGTCGCTACGAGCAGTACTTC. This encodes CASSLAGVNEGRYEQYF.

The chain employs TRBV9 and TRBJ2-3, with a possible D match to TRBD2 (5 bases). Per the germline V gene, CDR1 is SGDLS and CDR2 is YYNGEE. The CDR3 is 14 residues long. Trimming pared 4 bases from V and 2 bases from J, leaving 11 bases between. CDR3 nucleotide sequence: TGTGCCAGCAGCCAACGGACTTTCACAGATACGCAGTATTTT. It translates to CASSQRTFTDTQYF.

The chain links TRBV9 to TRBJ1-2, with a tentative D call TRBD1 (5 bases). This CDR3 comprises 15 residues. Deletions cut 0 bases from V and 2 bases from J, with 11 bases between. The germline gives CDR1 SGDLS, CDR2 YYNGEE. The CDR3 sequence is CASSVAGSTNYGYTF. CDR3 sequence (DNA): TGTGCCAGCAGCGTAGCAGGGTCGACCAACTATGGCTACACCTTC.

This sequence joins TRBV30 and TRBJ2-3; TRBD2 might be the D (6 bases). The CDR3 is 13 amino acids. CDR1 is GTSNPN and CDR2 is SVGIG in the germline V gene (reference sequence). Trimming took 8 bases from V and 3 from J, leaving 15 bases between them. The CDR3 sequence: CALLRERTDTQYF. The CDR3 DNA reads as TGTGCCCTGCTCCGGGAGAGGACAGATACGCAGTATTTT. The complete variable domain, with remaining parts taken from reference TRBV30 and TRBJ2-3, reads SQTIHQWPATLVQPVGSPLSLECTVEGTSNPNLYWYRQAAGRGLQLLFYSVGIGQISSEVPQNLSASRPQDRQFILSSKKLLLSDSGFYLCALLRERTDTQYFGPGTRLTVL.

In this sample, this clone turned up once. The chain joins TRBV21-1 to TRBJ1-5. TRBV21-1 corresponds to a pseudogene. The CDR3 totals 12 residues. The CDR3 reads CASSNPGQPQHF. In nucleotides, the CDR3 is TGTGCCAGCAGCAACCCCGGTCAGCCCCAGCATTTT.

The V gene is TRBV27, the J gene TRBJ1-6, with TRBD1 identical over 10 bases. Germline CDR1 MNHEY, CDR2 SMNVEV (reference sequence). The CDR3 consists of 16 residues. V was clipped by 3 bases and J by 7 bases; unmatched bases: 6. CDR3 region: CASSFSTGGLNSPLHF. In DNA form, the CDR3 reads TGTGCCAGCAGTTTCTCGACAGGGGGCTTGAATTCACCCCTCCACTTT.

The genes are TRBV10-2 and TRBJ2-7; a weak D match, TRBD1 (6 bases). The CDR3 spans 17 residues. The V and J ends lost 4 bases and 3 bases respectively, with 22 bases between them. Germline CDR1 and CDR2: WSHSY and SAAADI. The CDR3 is CASSGGQGRGTGYEQYF. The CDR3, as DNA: TGCGCCAGCAGTGGGGGGCAGGGGAGAGGTACAGGCTACGAGCAGTACTTC.

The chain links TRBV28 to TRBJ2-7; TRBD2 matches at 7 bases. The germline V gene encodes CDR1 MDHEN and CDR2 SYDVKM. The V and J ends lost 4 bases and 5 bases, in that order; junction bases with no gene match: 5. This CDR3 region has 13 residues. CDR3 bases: TGTGCCAGCAGTTCGGCGGGGGAACACGAGCAGTACTTC. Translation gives CASSSAGEHEQYF.

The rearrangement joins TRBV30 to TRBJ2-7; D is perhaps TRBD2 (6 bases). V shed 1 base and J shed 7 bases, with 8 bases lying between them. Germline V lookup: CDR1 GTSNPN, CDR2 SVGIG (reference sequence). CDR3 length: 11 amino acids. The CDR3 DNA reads TGTGCCTGGAGTGCGGGACTTGAGCAGTACTTC. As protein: CAWSAGLEQYF. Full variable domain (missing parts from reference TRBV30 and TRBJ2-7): SQTIHQWPATLVQPVGSPLSLECTVEGTSNPNLYWYRQAAGRGLQLLFYSVGIGQISSEVPQNLSASRPQDRQFILSSKKLLLSDSGFYLCAWSAGLEQYFGPGTRLTVT.

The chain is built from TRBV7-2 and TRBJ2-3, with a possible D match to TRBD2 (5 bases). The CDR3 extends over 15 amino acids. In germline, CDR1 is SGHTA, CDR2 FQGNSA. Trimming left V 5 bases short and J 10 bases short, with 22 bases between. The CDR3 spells CASSTAIQLERAQYF. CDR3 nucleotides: TGTGCCAGCAGCACCGCCATCCAACTAGAGAGGGCGCAGTATTTT.

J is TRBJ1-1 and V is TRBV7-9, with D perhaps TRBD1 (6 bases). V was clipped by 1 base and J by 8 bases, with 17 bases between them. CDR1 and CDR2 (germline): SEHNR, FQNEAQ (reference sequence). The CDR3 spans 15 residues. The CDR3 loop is CASSLVRGSRPEAFF. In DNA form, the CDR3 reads TGTGCCAGCAGCTTAGTGAGGGGGTCCCGACCGGAAGCTTTCTTT.

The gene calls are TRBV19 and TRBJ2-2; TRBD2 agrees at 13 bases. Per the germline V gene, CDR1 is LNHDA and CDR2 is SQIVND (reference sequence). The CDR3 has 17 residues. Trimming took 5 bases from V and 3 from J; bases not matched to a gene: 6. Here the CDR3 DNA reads TGTGCCAGTAGTCCGAGACTAGCGGGGGGCGACACCGGGGAGCTGTTTTTT. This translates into CASSPRLAGGDTGELFF. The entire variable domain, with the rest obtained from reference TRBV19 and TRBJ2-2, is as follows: DGGITQSPKYLFRKEGQNVTLSCEQNLNHDAMYWYRQDPGQGLRLIYYSQIVNDFQKGDIAEGYSVSREKKESFPLTVTSAQKNPTAFYLCASSPRLAGGDTGELFFGEGSRLTVL.

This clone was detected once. CDR3 loop: CASSLYQDSSYEQYF. The CDR3 bases are TGTGCCAGCTCGCTGTACCAGGACAGCTCCTACGAGCAGTACTTC. The chain has TRBV18 and TRBJ2-7; the D gene is possibly TRBD1 (6 bases). V shed 6 bases and J shed 0 bases, with 15 bases lying between them. The CDR3 runs to 15 residues. The germline V gene has CDR1 KGHSH and CDR2 LQKENI.

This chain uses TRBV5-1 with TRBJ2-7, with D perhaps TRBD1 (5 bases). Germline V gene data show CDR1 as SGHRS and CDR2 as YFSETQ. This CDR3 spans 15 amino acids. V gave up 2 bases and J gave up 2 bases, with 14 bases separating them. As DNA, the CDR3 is TGCGCCAGCAGCTTAGGCCCAGGGAAGACCTACGAGCAGTACTTC. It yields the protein CASSLGPGKTYEQYF.

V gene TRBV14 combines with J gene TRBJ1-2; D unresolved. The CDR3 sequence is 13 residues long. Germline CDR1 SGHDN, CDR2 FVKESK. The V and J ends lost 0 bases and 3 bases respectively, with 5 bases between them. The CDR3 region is CASSQDFDYGYTF. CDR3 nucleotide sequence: TGTGCCAGCAGCCAAGACTTCGACTATGGCTACACCTTC. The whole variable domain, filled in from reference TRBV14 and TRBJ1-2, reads EAGVTQFPSHSVIEKGQTVTLRCDPISGHDNLYWYRRVMGKEIKFLLHFVKESKQDESGMPNNRFLAERTGGTYSTLKVQPAELEDSGVYFCASSQDFDYGYTFGSGTRLTVV.

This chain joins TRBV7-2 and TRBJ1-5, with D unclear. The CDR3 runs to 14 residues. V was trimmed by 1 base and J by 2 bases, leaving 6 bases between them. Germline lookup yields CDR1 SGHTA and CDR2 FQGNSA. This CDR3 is CASSLVEGNQPQHF. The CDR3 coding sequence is TGTGCCAGCAGCTTAGTGGAGGGCAATCAGCCCCAGCATTTT.

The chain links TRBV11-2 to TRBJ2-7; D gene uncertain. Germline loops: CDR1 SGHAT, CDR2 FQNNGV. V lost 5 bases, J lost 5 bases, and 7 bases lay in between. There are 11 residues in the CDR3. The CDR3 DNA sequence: TGTGCCAGCAGCCCCCCAAACGAGCAGTACTTC. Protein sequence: CASSPPNEQYF.

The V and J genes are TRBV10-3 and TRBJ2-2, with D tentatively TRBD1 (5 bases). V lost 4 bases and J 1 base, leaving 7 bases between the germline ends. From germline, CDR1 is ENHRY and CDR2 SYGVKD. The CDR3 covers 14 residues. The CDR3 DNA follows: TGTGCCATCAGTGGGGGCGAGAACACCGGGGAGCTGTTTTTT. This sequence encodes CAISGGENTGELFF.

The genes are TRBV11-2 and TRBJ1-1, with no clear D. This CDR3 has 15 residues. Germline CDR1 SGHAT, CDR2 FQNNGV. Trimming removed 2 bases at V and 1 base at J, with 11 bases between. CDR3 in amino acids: CASSLSDSSNTEAFF. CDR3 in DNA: TGTGCCAGCAGCTTAAGCGATTCTTCGAACACTGAAGCTTTCTTT.

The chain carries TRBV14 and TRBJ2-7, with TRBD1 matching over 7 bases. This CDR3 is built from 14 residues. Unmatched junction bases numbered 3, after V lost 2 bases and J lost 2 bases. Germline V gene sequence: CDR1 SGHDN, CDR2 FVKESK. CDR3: CASSQWDRAYEQYF. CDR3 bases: TGTGCCAGCAGCCAATGGGACAGAGCCTACGAGCAGTACTTC.

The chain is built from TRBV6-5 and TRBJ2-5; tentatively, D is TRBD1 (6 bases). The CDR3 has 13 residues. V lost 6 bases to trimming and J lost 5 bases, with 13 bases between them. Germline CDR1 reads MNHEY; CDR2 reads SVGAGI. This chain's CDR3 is CASRGHVGETQYF. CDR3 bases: TGTGCCAGCAGGGGACATGTCGGGGAGACCCAGTACTTC.

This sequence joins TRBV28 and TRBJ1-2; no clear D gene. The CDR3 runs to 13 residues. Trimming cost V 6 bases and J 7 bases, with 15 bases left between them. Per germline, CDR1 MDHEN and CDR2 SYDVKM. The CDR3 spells CASRVEGFAGYTF. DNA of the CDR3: TGTGCCAGCAGAGTGGAGGGTTTTGCTGGCTACACCTTC.

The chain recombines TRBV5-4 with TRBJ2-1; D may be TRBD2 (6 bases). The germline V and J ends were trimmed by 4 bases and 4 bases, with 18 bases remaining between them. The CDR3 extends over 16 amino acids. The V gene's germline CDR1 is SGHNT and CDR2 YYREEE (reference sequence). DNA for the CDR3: TGTGCCAGCAGCCGCGGCCACCTAGCGCCGTACAATGAGCAGTTCTTC. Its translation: CASSRGHLAPYNEQFF.

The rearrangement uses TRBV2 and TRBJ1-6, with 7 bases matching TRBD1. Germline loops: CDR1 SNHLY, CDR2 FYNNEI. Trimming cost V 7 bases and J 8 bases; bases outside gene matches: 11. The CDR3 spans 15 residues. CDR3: CASIPDRTPYSPLHF. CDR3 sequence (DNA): TGTGCCAGCATCCCGGACAGGACCCCATATTCACCCCTCCACTTT.